Sequencing of this T cell receptor (beta chain) was carried out in a study of T cells in Graves' hyperthyroidism and ophthalmopathy. General study findings and limits: Before onset, by a median of approximately 6.2 months, the model predicted ophthalmopathy.

The source material, RNA transcripts, was used to amplify TCR beta CDR3 regions. Using the HTBI primer set, a first-round RT-PCR was run on the TCR CDR3. From the multiplex PCR reads, TCRdb called clonotypes with MiXCR, one entry per CDR3 protein. The sample lists about 560,000 distinct CDR3 sequences; around 15% were seen once. At least ten counts were recorded for this clonotype. The antigen is undetermined. Stable Graves' hyperthyroidism meant no ophthalmopathy progression within 18 months. Material for sequencing was blood. The receptor's source is a young woman with Graves' hyperthyroidism.

The CDR3, as DNA: TGTGCCAGCAGTACGGCGGACTCCTTGGAGGGCACAGATACGCAGTATTTT. Its protein is CASSTADSLEGTDTQYF. This chain links TRBV2 with TRBJ2-3, with D possibly matching TRBD2 (5 bases). Germline values: CDR1 SNHLY, CDR2 FYNNEI. This CDR3 is 17 amino acids long. V was clipped by 5 bases and J by 1 base, with 19 bases between them.